A single T cell receptor beta chain is shown here with its context. What it binds is unknown. A read error may account for a junction end that differs from germline. The record originates from a study of post-analysis software for immune sequencing data. TCR beta cDNA libraries had unique molecular identifiers. MiXCR was run by TCRdb on the PCR reads, yielding one entry per CDR3 protein. Counted here are hundreds of thousands of distinct CDR3 sequences, roughly 45% occurring once; the ten biggest clones make up about 12%. The germline CDR1 and CDR2 sequences are SGHAT and FQNNGV. The CDR3 covers 16 residues. Regarding the study as a whole: In patients, TRBV5-6, TRBV5-1 and TRBV20-1 belonged to five TRBV segments found more frequently than in controls. Patients with multiple sclerosis recorded significantly lower normalized Chao1 diversity than controls, the study found.

This sequence originates from a girl aged 10 to 17 with multiple sclerosis. The J gene is TRBJ2-1, the V gene TRBV11-2, with D possibly being TRBD2 (5 bases). The sample consisted of blood. The CDR3 sequence: CASSLGGSRIINGQFF. CDR3 bases: TGTGCCAGCAGCTTAGGAGGGTCTCGGATAATCAATGGGCAGTTCTTC. The variable domain in full, completed from reference TRBV11-2 and TRBJ2-1, reads EAGVAQSPRYKIIEKRQSVAFWCNPISGHATLYWYQQILGQGPKLLIQFQNNGVVDDSQLPKDRFSAERLKGVDSTLKIQPAKLEDSAVYLCASSLGGSRIINGQFFGPGTRLTVL.